The 8 T cell receptor beta chains listed next were all sequenced from one sample in a study of T-cell memory formation after mild COVID-19. Using its own MiXCR run on the 5' RACE reads, TCRdb lists one record per CDR3 protein. The data hold some 110,000 distinct CDR3 sequences, with over 10% observed a single time. Sequences were obtained from PBMCs or a T cell subset sorted from them (not recorded which). The receptors shown here come from an adult woman who had mild COVID-19 (a few samples of this study predate the infection). Cell type and time point are not known.

The rearrangement joins TRBV30 to TRBJ2-1; TRBD2 matches 9 bases. The V gene end was trimmed by 3 bases and the J gene end by 5 bases; junction bases not matched to a gene: 5. Germline V gives CDR1 GTSNPN, CDR2 SVGIG (reference sequence). CDR3 length: 14 amino acids. The CDR3 nucleotides read TGTGCCTGGAGACCTAGCGGGGCCCACAATGAGCAGTTCTTC. Translation: CAWRPSGAHNEQFF.

This clonotype was seen more than once but under ten times. The chain uses TRBV28 and TRBJ2-3; 10 bases align to TRBD2. The CDR3 is 17 amino acids. In germline, CDR1 is MDHEN, CDR2 SYDVKM. Trimming at V came to 5 bases and at J to 2 bases, leaving 10 bases not matched to a gene. Here the CDR3 DNA reads TGTGCCAGCAGTGACGCAGAGCGGGAGGGCTCCACAGATACGCAGTATTTT. Translating gives CASSDAEREGSTDTQYF.

The chain has TRBV15 and TRBJ2-7; D possibly corresponds to TRBD2 (5 bases). Germline lookup yields CDR1 LNHNV and CDR2 YYDKDF (reference sequence). This CDR3 has 15 residues. V lost 5 bases and J lost 0, with 14 bases in between. The DNA for the CDR3 is TGTGCCACCAGCCCGGAGACTATCGTCTCCTACGAGCAGTACTTC. Its protein product is CATSPETIVSYEQYF.

This clonotype was observed a single time. V usage is TRBV19 and J usage is TRBJ1-5; D is unclear. CDR1 is LNHDA, CDR2 SQIVND, per germline (reference sequence). V lost 0 bases and J 0 bases, leaving 3 bases between the germline ends. The CDR3 consists of 14 residues. CDR3: CASSIDYSNQPQHF. Written as DNA, the CDR3 is TGTGCCAGTAGTATAGATTATAGCAATCAGCCCCAGCATTTT.

This clonotype was detected a few times. The rearrangement joins TRBV27 to TRBJ2-7; maybe TRBD1 (5 bases). The CDR3 sequence is 15 residues long. V lost 5 bases and J 2 bases, leaving 16 bases between the germline ends. Germline V gene lookup returns CDR1 MNHEY and CDR2 SMNVEV (reference sequence). The CDR3 here is CASSQGFDNTYEQYF. CDR3 coding DNA: TGTGCCAGCAGTCAGGGTTTTGACAATACCTACGAGCAGTACTTC.

This clonotype occurred many times. The V gene is TRBV30, the J gene TRBJ2-3; 9 nucleotides line up with TRBD2. Germline CDR1 GTSNPN, CDR2 SVGIG (reference sequence). This CDR3 contains 13 residues. With V trimmed by 3 bases and J by 11 bases, 9 bases remained unmatched. The CDR3 protein is CAWSAETSGMQYF. In DNA form, the CDR3 reads TGTGCCTGGAGCGCCGAGACTAGCGGAATGCAGTATTTT.

The CDR3 DNA reads as TGTGCCAGCAGTCCAAGACTAGCGTGGACCTACAATGAGCAGTTCTTC. It yields the protein CASSPRLAWTYNEQFF. The chain carries TRBV12-3 or TRBV12-4 and TRBJ2-1; the match to TRBD2 covers 8 bases. The junction had 8 bases not matched to a gene; V was cut back by 5 bases and J by 2 bases. The CDR3 sequence is 16 residues long.

This clonotype has only a few counts. This chain connects TRBV4-1 to TRBJ2-1; TRBD2 matches at 14 bases. V gave up 4 bases and J gave up 3 bases; unmatched junction bases: 2. Germline V gene lookup returns CDR1 MGHRA and CDR2 YSYEKL. The CDR3 runs to 16 residues. The CDR3, as DNA: TGCGCCAGCAGCCTGACTAGCGGGGGGGTCTACAATGAGCAGTTCTTC. It specifies CASSLTSGGVYNEQFF.